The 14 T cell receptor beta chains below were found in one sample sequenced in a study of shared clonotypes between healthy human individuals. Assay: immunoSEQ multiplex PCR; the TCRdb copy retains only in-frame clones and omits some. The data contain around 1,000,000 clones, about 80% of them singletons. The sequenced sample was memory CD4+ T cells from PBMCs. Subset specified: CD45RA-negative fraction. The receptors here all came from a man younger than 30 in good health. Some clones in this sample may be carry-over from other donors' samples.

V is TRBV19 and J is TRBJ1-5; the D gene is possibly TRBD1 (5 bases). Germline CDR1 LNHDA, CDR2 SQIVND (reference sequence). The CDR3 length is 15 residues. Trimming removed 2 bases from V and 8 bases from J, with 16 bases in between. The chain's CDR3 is CASSIRPGRAEPQHF. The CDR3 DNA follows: TGTGCCAGTAGTATACGTCCAGGGAGGGCAGAGCCCCAGCATTTT.

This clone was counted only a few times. CDR3 nucleotide sequence: TGTGCCAGTAGTATCCCAGACTCTAGCGGGAGGAACATTCAGTACTTC. Protein: CASSIPDSSGRNIQYF. The chain has TRBV19 and TRBJ2-4; 11 bases match TRBD2. Trimming took 3 bases from V and 7 from J; bases not matched to a gene: 8. This CDR3 region has 16 residues. Germline assignment: CDR1 LNHDA and CDR2 SQIVND (reference sequence).

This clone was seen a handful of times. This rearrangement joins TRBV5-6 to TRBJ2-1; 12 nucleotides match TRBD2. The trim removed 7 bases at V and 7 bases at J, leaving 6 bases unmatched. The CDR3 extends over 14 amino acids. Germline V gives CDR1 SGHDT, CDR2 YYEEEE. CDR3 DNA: TGTGCCAGCCAGGGGACTAGCGGGCTTAATGAGCAGTTCTTC. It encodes CASQGTSGLNEQFF. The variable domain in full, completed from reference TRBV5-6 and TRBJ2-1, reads DAGVTQSPTHLIKTRGQQVTLRCSPKSGHDTVSWYQQALGQGPQFIFQYYEEEERQRGNFPDRFSGHQFPNYSSELNVNALLLGDSALYLCASQGTSGLNEQFFGPGTRLTVL.

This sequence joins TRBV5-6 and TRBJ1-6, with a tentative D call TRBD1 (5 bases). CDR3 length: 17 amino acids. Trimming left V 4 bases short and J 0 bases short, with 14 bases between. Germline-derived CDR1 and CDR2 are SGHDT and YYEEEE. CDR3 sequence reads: CASSPRDASSYNSPLHF. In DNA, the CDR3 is TGTGCCAGCAGCCCGAGGGACGCGAGCTCCTATAATTCACCCCTCCACTTT.

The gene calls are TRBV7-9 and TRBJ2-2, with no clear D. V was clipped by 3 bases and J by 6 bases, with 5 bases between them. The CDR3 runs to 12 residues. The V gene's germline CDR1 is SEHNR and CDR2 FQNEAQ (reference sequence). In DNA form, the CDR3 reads TGTGCCAGCAGCTTTAATGCCGGGGAGCTGTTTTTT. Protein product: CASSFNAGELFF.

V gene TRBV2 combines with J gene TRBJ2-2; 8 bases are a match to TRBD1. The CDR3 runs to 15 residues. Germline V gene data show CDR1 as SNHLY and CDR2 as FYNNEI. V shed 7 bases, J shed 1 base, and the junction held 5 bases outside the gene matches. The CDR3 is CASTLGQVNTGELFF. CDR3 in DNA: TGTGCCAGCACTCTGGGACAGGTGAACACCGGGGAGCTGTTTTTT. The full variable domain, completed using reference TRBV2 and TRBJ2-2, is EPEVTQTPSHQVTQMGQEVILRCVPISNHLYFYWYRQILGQKVEFLVSFYNNEISEKSEIFDDQFSVERPDGSNFTLKIRSTKLEDSAMYFCASTLGQVNTGELFFGEGSRLTVL.

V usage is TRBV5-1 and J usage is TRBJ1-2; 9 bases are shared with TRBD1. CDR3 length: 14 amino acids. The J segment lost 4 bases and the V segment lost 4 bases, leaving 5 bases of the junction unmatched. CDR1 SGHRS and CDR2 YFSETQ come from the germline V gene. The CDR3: CASSRGQGTYGYTF. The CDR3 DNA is TGCGCCAGCAGCCGGGGACAGGGCACCTATGGCTACACCTTC.

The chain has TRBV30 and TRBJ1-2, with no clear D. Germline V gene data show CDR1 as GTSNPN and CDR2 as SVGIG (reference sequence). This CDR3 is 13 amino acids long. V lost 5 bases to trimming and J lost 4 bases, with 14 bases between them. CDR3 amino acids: CAWAYGPAYGYTF. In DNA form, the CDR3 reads TGTGCCTGGGCCTACGGGCCAGCCTATGGCTACACCTTC.

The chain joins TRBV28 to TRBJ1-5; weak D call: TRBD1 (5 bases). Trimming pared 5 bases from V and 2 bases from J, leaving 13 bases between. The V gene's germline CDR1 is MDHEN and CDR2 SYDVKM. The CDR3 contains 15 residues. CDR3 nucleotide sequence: TGTGCCAGCAGTGTCCAGGGAGTAGGCAATCAGCCCCAGCATTTT. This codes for CASSVQGVGNQPQHF.

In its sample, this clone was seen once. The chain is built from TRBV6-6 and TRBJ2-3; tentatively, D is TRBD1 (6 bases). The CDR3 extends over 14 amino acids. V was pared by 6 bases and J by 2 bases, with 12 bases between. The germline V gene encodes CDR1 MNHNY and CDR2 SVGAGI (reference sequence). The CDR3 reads CASRRTANTDTQYF. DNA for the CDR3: TGTGCCAGCAGACGGACAGCTAACACAGATACGCAGTATTTT.

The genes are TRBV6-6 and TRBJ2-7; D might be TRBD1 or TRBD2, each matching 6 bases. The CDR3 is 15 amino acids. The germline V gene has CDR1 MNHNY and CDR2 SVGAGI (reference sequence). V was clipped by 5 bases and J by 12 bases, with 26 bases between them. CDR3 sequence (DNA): TGTGCCAGCAGTCCCCTCGGGAGAATGAAAGGGGGGCTGTACTTC. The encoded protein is CASSPLGRMKGGLYF.

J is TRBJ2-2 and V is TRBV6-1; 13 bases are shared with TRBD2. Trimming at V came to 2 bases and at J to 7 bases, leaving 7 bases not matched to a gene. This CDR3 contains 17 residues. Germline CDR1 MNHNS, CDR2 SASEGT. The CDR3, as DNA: TGTGCCAGCAGTGAATTCGTACTAGCGGGAGGGAGCGGGGAGCTGTTTTTT. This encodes CASSEFVLAGGSGELFF.

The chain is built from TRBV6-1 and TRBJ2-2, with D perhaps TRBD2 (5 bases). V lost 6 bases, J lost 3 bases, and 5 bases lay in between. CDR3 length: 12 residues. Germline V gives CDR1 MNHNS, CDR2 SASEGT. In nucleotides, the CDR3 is TGTGCCAGCAGGAGGGACACCGGGGAGCTGTTTTTT. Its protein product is CASRRDTGELFF.

CDR3 protein: CASSFSVGGLEDGYTF. The CDR3 DNA reads TGTGCCAGCAGTTTTTCCGTCGGAGGGTTAGAGGATGGCTACACCTTC. The chain employs TRBV28 and TRBJ1-2; no firm D call. CDR3 length: 16 amino acids. The germline V gene encodes CDR1 MDHEN and CDR2 SYDVKM. With 3 bases removed from V and 6 bases from J, the gap between germline ends came to 20 bases.